This TCR beta chain was captured in a study of monozygotic twins with inflammatory bowel disease. The CDR3 is 14 residues long. Germline CDR1 reads ENHRY; CDR2 reads SYGVKD. TCRdb reprocessed the 5' RACE reads; each CDR3 protein has one entry and no DNA is given. This listing includes some 190,000 distinct CDR3 sequences. The receptor's source is a human donor with ulcerative colitis or Crohn's disease, or a healthy co-twin of an affected twin (not recorded which). The sequenced sample consisted of blood. The rearrangement links TRBV10-3 to TRBJ2-3; absent DNA, TCRdb's TRBD1 call cannot be checked. The CDR3 here is CAISESPLADTQYF.